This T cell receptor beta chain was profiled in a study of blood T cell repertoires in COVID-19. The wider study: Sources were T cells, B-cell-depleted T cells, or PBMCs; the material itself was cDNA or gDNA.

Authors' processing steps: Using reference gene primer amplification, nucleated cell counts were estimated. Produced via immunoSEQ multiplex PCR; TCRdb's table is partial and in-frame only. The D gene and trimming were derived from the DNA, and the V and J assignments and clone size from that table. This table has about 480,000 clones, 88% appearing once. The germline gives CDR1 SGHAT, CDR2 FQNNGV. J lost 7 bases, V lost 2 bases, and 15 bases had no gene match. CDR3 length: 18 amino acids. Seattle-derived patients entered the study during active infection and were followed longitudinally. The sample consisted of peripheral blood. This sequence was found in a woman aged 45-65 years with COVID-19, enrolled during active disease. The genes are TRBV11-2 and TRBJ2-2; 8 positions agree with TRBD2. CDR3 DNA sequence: TGTGCCAGCAGCTTAAACAGGGTTGCGAAGCGGGGGATCGGGGAGCTGTTTTTT. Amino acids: CASSLNRVAKRGIGELFF.